This T cell receptor beta chain was identified in a study of blood T cell repertoires in COVID-19. Study summary: Acute-phase and convalescent COVID-19 samples originated in the United States, Italy and Spain. PBMCs, B-cell-depleted T cells, or T cells were the source of the cDNA or gDNA that made up the material.

CDR1 and CDR2 (germline): SGHTA, FQGNSA. CDR3 length equals 16 residues. The Seattle site enrolled patients during active infection and followed them longitudinally. Note on this clone: The junction shows a germline mismatch at one end, possibly a read error.

Under the authors' procedure: Using reference gene primer amplification, nucleated cell counts were estimated. Generated by immunoSEQ multiplex PCR, the TCRdb table keeps only in-frame clones and is missing some. For V, J and clone size, that table is used; D and trimming come from the DNA. The table shows 50,000 to 60,000 clones, with 80% to 85% occurring only once. This TCR derives from an elderly man with COVID-19, enrolled during active disease. The rearrangement joins TRBV7-2 to TRBJ2-1; D unclear. Sequenced input: peripheral blood. The CDR3 DNA is TGTGTCAGCAGCTTAAGCCTAACGAGCTCCTACAATGAGCAGTTCTTC. This gives the protein CVSSLSLTSSYNEQFF.